This T cell receptor (beta chain) was sequenced for a study of T cells in Graves' hyperthyroidism and ophthalmopathy. Amplified regions were TCR beta CDR3 sequences from RNA transcripts. In the first-round RT-PCR of the TCR CDR3, the HTBI primer set was used. From the multiplex PCR reads, TCRdb called clonotypes with MiXCR, one entry per CDR3 protein. The table lists a few hundred thousand distinct CDR3 sequences, around 13% of them singletons. There are many counts of this clonotype. What it binds is unknown. Diagnostic decisions used clinical symptoms, serum thyroxine and TRAb, thyroid ultrasound and orbital computed tomography. The PBMCs had their origin in 10 ml of fresh peripheral blood. Overall study results and limits: Clonotypes that were expanded in thyroid above 0.001 mostly appeared in blood too.

The sequenced material came from blood. The TCR was taken from a woman between 25 and 40 years old with Graves' ophthalmopathy.

The CDR3 DNA sequence: TGTGCCAGCAGCTTAGCAGCAGGGCGCAATGAGCAGTTCTTC. This codes for CASSLAAGRNEQFF. This rearrangement joins TRBV7-9 to TRBJ2-1; weak D call: TRBD1 (5 bases). Germline CDR1 is SEHNR and CDR2 is FQNEAQ (reference sequence). Trimming cost V 0 bases and J 6 bases, with 9 bases left between them. This CDR3 region has 14 residues.